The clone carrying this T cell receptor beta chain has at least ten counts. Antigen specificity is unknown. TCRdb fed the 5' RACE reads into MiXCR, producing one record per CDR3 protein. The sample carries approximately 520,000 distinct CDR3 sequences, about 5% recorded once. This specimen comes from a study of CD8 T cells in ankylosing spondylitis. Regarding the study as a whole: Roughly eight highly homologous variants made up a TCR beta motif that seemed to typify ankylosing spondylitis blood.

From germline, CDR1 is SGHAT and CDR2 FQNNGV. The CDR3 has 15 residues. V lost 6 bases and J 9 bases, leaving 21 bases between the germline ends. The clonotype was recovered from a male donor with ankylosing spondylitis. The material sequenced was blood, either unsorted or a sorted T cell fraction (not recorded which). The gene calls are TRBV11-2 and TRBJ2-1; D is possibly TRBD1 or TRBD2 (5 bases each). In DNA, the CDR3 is TGTGCCAGCAGTTCCGGACACACGATCGGGATTGAGCAGTTCTTC. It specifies CASSSGHTIGIEQFF.